This T cell receptor (beta chain) emerged from a study of spatial heterogeneity in lung cancer. TCR cDNA molecules each had a unique molecular identifier. TCRdb re-called the 5' RACE reads with MiXCR, one entry per CDR3 protein. The profile shows about 92,000 distinct CDR3 sequences, less than 15% of them singletons. The study, taken as a whole, reports: Resection blood, more than follow-up blood, showed ubiquitous expanded tumor TCRs.

Germline CDR1 is MNHNY and CDR2 is SVGAGI (reference sequence). Deletions cut 5 bases from V and 0 bases from J, with 22 bases between. The CDR3 extends over 19 amino acids. This clonotype was detected a few times. Antigen unknown. The time point is: sample taken at primary tumor resection. The study sequenced unsorted whole RNA from tumor, nontumor lung or frozen PBMC. This chain connects TRBV6-6 to TRBJ1-4, with D tentatively TRBD1 (5 bases). The sequencing here drew on PBMCs, taken at surgery. The sequence was collected from a male donor with early-stage non-small cell lung cancer. CDR3 residues: CASSKPRDPSAATNEKLFF. The CDR3 DNA sequence: TGTGCCAGCAGTAAACCCAGGGATCCCTCAGCAGCAACTAATGAAAAACTGTTTTTT.